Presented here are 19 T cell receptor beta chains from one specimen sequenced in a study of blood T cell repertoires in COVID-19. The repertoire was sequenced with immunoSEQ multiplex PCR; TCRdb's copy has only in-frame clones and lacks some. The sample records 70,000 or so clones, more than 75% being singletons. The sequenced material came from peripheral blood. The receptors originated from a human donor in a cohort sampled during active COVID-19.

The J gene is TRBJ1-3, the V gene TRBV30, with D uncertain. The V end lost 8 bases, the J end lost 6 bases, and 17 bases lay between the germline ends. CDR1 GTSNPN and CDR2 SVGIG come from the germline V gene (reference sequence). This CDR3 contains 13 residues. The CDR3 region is CAALMSAINTIYF. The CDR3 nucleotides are TGTGCCGCGCTAATGAGTGCGATAAACACCATATATTTT.

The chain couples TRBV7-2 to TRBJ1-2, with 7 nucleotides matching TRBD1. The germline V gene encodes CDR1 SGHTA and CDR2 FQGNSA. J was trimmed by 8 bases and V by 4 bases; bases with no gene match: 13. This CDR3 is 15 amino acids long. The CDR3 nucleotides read TGTGCCAGCAGCTCCCGGGACAGCATTACGTCAGGCTACACCTTC. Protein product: CASSSRDSITSGYTF.

The CDR3 is CASSQVTGAYGYTF. The CDR3 region has the DNA TGCGCCAGCAGCCAGGTGACAGGGGCCTATGGCTACACCTTC. The chain couples TRBV5-1 to TRBJ1-2; 8 bases match TRBD1. Germline CDR1 is SGHRS and CDR2 is YFSETQ. The CDR3 has 14 residues. V shed 4 bases and J 4 bases; nucleotides not matched to a gene: 6.

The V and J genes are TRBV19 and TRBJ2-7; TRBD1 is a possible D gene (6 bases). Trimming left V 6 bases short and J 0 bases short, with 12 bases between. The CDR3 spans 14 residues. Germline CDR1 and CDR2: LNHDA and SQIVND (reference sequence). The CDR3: CASRQGLNSYEQYF. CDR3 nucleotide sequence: TGTGCCAGTAGGCAGGGGCTTAACTCCTACGAGCAGTACTTC.

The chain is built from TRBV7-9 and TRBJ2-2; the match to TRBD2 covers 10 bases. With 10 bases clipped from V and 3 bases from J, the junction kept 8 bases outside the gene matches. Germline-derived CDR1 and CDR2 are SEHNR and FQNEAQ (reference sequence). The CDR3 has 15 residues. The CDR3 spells CATQASGGYTGELFF. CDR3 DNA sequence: TGTGCCACTCAGGCTAGCGGGGGATACACCGGGGAGCTGTTTTTT.

The CDR3 protein is CASSLESPGHLLDEQFF. The CDR3 coding sequence is TGTGCCAGCAGCTTAGAATCCCCGGGACACCTTCTGGATGAGCAGTTCTTC. The chain employs TRBV7-2 and TRBJ2-1; tentatively, D is TRBD1 (6 bases). This CDR3 has 17 amino acids. V was clipped by 1 base and J by 8 bases, with 21 bases between them. CDR1 SGHTA and CDR2 FQGNSA come from the germline V gene.

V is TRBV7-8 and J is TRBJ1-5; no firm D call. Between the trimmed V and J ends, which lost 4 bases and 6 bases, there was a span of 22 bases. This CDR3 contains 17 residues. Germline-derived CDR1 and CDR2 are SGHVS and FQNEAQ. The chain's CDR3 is CASSSPRGSVGSQPQHF. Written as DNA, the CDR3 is TGTGCCAGCAGCTCCCCCCGTGGTTCGGTCGGGAGTCAGCCCCAGCATTTT.

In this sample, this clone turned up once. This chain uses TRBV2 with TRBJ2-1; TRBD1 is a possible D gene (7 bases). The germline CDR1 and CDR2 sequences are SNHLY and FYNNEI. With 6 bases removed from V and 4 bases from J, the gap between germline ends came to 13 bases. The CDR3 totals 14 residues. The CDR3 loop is CASRGGAGYNEQFF. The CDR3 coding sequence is TGTGCCAGCAGAGGGGGCGCGGGGTACAATGAGCAGTTCTTC.

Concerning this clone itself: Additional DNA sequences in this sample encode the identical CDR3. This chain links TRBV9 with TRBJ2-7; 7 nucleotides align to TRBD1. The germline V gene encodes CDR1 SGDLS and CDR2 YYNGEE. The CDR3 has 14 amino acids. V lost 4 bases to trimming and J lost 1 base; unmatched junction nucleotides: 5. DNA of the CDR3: TGTGCCAGCAGCCCAAGGACAGGATCCTACGAGCAGTACTTC. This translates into CASSPRTGSYEQYF.

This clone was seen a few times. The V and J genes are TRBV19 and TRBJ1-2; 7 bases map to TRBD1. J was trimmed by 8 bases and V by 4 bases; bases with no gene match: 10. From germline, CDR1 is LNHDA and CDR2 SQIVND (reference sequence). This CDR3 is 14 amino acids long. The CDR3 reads CASSTDRPWGGYTF. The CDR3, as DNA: TGTGCCAGTAGTACGGACAGGCCATGGGGCGGCTACACCTTC.

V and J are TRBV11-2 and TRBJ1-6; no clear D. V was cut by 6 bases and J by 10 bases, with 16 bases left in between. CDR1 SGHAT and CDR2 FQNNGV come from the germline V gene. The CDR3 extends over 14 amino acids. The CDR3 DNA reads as TGTGCCAGCAGACCGCCCGGAGGTGGATCACCCCTCCACTTT. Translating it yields CASRPPGGGSPLHF.

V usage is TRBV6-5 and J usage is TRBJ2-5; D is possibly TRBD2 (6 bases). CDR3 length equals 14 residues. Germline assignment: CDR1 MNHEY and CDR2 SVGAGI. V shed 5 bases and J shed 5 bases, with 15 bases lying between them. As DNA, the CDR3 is TGTGCCAGCAGTCCTTGGGGGGAGGAGGAGACCCAGTACTTC. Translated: CASSPWGEEETQYF.

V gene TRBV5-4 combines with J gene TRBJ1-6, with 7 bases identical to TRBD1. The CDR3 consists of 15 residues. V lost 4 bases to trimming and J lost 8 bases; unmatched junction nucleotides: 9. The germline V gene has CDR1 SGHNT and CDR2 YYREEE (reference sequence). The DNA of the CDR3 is TGTGCCAGCAGCACGGGACAGCTTCCCGATTCACCCCTCCACTTT. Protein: CASSTGQLPDSPLHF.

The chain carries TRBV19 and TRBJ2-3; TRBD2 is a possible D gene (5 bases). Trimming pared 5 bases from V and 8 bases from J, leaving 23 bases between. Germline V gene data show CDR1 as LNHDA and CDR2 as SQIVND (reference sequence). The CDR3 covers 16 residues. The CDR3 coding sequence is TGTGCCAGTAGTCCCCCCCGGTCGGGGTCGATCGGTACGCAGTATTTT. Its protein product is CASSPPRSGSIGTQYF.

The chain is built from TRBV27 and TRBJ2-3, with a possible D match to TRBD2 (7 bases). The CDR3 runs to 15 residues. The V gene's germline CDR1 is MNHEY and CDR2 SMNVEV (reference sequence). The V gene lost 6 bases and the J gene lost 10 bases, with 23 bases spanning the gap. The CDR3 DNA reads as TGTGCCAGCAGGAAGGTGGGGGGGGCGGCGTGGGCGCAGTATTTT. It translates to CASRKVGGAAWAQYF.

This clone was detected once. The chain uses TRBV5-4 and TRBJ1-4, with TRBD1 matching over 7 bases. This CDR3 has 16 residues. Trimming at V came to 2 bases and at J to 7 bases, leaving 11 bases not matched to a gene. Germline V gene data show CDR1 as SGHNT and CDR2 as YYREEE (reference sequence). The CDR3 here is CASSLTTGFVSEKLFF. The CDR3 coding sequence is TGTGCCAGCAGCTTAACGACAGGGTTTGTAAGTGAAAAACTGTTTTTT.

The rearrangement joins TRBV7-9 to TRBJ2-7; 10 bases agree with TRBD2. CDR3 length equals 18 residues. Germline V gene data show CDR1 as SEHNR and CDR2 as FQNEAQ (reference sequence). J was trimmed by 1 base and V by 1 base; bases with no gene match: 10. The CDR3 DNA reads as TGTGCCAGCAGCTTAGGGGACTATAGCGGGGGGTTATCCTACGAGCAGTACTTC. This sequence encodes CASSLGDYSGGLSYEQYF. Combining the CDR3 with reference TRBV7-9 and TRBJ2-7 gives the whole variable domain DTGVSQNPRHKITKRGQNVTFRCDPISEHNRLYWYRQTLGQGPEFLTYFQNEAQLEKSRLLSDRFSAERPKGSFSTLEIQRTEQGDSAMYLCASSLGDYSGGLSYEQYFGPGTRLTVT.

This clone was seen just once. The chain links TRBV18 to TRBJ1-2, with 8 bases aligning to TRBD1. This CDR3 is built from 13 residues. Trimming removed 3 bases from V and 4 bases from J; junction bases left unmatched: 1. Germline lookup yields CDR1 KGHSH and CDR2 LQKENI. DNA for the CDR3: TGTGCCAGCTCACCGGACAGGGTCTATGGCTACACCTTC. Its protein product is CASSPDRVYGYTF.

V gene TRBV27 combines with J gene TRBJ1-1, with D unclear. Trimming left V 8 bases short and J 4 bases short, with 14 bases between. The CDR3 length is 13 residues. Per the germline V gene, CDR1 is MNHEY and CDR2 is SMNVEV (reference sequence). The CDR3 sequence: CASWLGVGTEAFF. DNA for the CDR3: TGTGCCAGCTGGCTCGGGGTGGGCACTGAAGCTTTCTTT.